The rows below give T cell receptor beta chains drawn from one sample of a study of blood T cell repertoires in COVID-19. Data came from immunoSEQ multiplex PCR; TCRdb stores just in-frame clones and leaves some out. The data contain some 300,000 clones, around 86% of them singletons. The sequenced sample was peripheral blood. The receptors stem from a man in his sixties or seventies with acute or convalescent COVID-19. CDR3s leave out the opening cysteine and the closing phenylalanine or tryptophan. The order of the fields is clone size, CDR3 length, V gene, J gene, CDR3 protein. Clone size appears in some rows only: once, few, many, or a class for an expanded clone.

abundance: NA
len: 11
v_gene: TRBV7-8
j_gene: TRBJ2-1
CDR3aa: ASSRESYNEQF

abundance: NA
len: 14
v_gene: TRBV6-6
j_gene: TRBJ2-1
CDR3aa: ASSSNRGRPDREQF

abundance: NA
len: 15
v_gene: TRBV5-1
j_gene: TRBJ2-1
CDR3aa: ASSLGTGTGGFNEQF

abundance: NA
len: 14
v_gene: TRBV5-5
j_gene: TRBJ1-6
CDR3aa: ASSLFRAGGNSPLH

abundance: NA
len: 13
v_gene: TRBV13
j_gene: TRBJ2-7
CDR3aa: ASSSRTSGGIEQY

abundance: NA
len: 13
v_gene: TRBV5-1
j_gene: TRBJ1-3
CDR3aa: ASSLSGMVGNTIY

abundance: NA
len: 15
v_gene: TRBV5-4
j_gene: TRBJ2-5
CDR3aa: ASSRGLAGGYQETQY

abundance: NA
len: 12
v_gene: TRBV9
j_gene: TRBJ1-3
CDR3aa: ASSVEPSGNTIY

abundance: NA
len: 11
v_gene: TRBV18
j_gene: TRBJ2-7
CDR3aa: ASSPVDGENQY

abundance: NA
len: 12
v_gene: TRBV5-4
j_gene: TRBJ2-7
CDR3aa: ASSRAIQGEGQY

abundance: NA
len: 18
v_gene: TRBV6-2/TRBV6-3
j_gene: TRBJ1-5
CDR3aa: ASSYFPRGARLRGNQPQH

abundance: NA
len: 10
v_gene: TRBV20-1
j_gene: TRBJ2-5
CDR3aa: SASDSQETQY

abundance: NA
len: 9
v_gene: TRBV12-3/TRBV12-4
j_gene: TRBJ2-5
CDR3aa: ASSFLETQY

abundance: NA
len: 13
v_gene: TRBV7-2
j_gene: TRBJ1-1
CDR3aa: ASSLGLQMNTEAF

abundance: NA
len: 13
v_gene: TRBV3-1/TRBV3-2
j_gene: TRBJ2-1
CDR3aa: ASSQASGSFGEQF

abundance: NA
len: 15
v_gene: TRBV7-3
j_gene: TRBJ2-5
CDR3aa: ASSSRGTSGEGETQY

abundance: once
len: 11
v_gene: TRBV11-3
j_gene: TRBJ2-1
CDR3aa: ASSLSGGDEQF

abundance: NA
len: 12
v_gene: TRBV5-1
j_gene: TRBJ1-3
CDR3aa: ASSLDGSGNTIY

abundance: once
len: 13
v_gene: TRBV5-1
j_gene: TRBJ1-1
CDR3aa: ASSLTAGGNAEAF

abundance: NA
len: 12
v_gene: TRBV4-3
j_gene: TRBJ2-2
CDR3aa: ASSQEGGPGELF

abundance: NA
len: 14
v_gene: TRBV4-1
j_gene: TRBJ2-2
CDR3aa: ASSRPQRGNTGELF

abundance: NA
len: 11
v_gene: TRBV14
j_gene: TRBJ2-2
CDR3aa: ASSQDLRGELF

abundance: NA
len: 6
v_gene: TRBV24-1
j_gene: TRBJ1-6
CDR3aa: ATNTLH

abundance: NA
len: 13
v_gene: TRBV5-1
j_gene: TRBJ2-7
CDR3aa: ASSTVPGLSGEQY

abundance: once
len: 12
v_gene: TRBV7-8
j_gene: TRBJ1-3
CDR3aa: ASSLVPGGNTIY

abundance: NA
len: 14
v_gene: TRBV7-2
j_gene: TRBJ2-2
CDR3aa: ASSLAAAGGFGELF

abundance: NA
len: 14
v_gene: TRBV5-1
j_gene: TRBJ2-1
CDR3aa: ASSLTLGAENNEQF

abundance: NA
len: 12
v_gene: TRBV9
j_gene: TRBJ2-1
CDR3aa: ASSVAGQYNEQF

abundance: NA
len: 12
v_gene: TRBV19
j_gene: TRBJ1-5
CDR3aa: ASHIQGRNQPQH

abundance: NA
len: 11
v_gene: TRBV6-2/TRBV6-3
j_gene: TRBJ2-7
CDR3aa: ASSYARGYEQY

abundance: once
len: 12
v_gene: TRBV10-1
j_gene: TRBJ2-5
CDR3aa: ASARDRARETQY

abundance: NA
len: 12
v_gene: TRBV21-1
j_gene: TRBJ1-4
CDR3aa: ASSRDRENEKLF

abundance: once
len: 14
v_gene: TRBV28
j_gene: TRBJ1-6
CDR3aa: ASSLWGSRGNSPLH

abundance: once
len: 12
v_gene: TRBV5-1
j_gene: TRBJ2-3
CDR3aa: ASSFSGGATTQY

abundance: NA
len: 14
v_gene: TRBV4-2
j_gene: TRBJ2-3
CDR3aa: ASSQRSGAGADTQY

abundance: NA
len: 12
v_gene: TRBV6-6
j_gene: TRBJ1-6
CDR3aa: ASSYGALQSPLH

abundance: NA
len: 12
v_gene: TRBV5-1
j_gene: TRBJ2-7
CDR3aa: ASSPGLGGYEQY

abundance: NA
len: 14
v_gene: TRBV19
j_gene: TRBJ1-2
CDR3aa: ASTPTPSRPNYGYT

abundance: NA
len: 10
v_gene: TRBV12-3/TRBV12-4
j_gene: TRBJ2-7
CDR3aa: ASCRGEYEQY

abundance: NA
len: 12
v_gene: TRBV24-1
j_gene: TRBJ2-1
CDR3aa: ATSQTSGRIEQF

abundance: NA
len: 15
v_gene: TRBV7-7
j_gene: TRBJ2-2
CDR3aa: ASSFSSSSSNTGELF

abundance: NA
len: 15
v_gene: TRBV11-3
j_gene: TRBJ2-1
CDR3aa: ASSFSPTSGTYNEQF

abundance: NA
len: 12
v_gene: TRBV27
j_gene: TRBJ2-5
CDR3aa: ASSTRTGIETQY

abundance: NA
len: 12
v_gene: TRBV5-1
j_gene: TRBJ2-3
CDR3aa: ASSLTAGSDTQY

abundance: NA
len: 9
v_gene: TRBV28
j_gene: TRBJ1-3
CDR3aa: ASYSGNTIY

abundance: NA
len: 12
v_gene: TRBV27
j_gene: TRBJ2-1
CDR3aa: ASSLSGLNNEQF

abundance: NA
len: 12
v_gene: TRBV3-1/TRBV3-2
j_gene: TRBJ1-6
CDR3aa: ASSQWPDNSPLH

abundance: once
len: 10
v_gene: TRBV6-5
j_gene: TRBJ2-7
CDR3aa: ATYRVLYEQY

abundance: once
len: 9
v_gene: TRBV11-2
j_gene: TRBJ1-1
CDR3aa: ASSPILHAF

abundance: NA
len: 14
v_gene: TRBV20-1
j_gene: TRBJ2-3
CDR3aa: SASDVAGGRTDTQY

abundance: NA
len: 14
v_gene: TRBV6-1
j_gene: TRBJ2-5
CDR3aa: ASSVLGQGAGETQY

abundance: NA
len: 15
v_gene: TRBV19
j_gene: TRBJ1-6
CDR3aa: ASSVGQDSSYNSPLH

abundance: NA
len: 12
v_gene: TRBV7-2
j_gene: TRBJ1-5
CDR3aa: ASSLGRGNQPQH

abundance: NA
len: 11
v_gene: TRBV12-3/TRBV12-4
j_gene: TRBJ2-2
CDR3aa: ASSPPKTGELF

abundance: many
len: 11
v_gene: TRBV28
j_gene: TRBJ2-7
CDR3aa: ASIRDRGQEQY

abundance: NA
len: 14
v_gene: TRBV3-1/TRBV3-2
j_gene: TRBJ2-7
CDR3aa: ASSQEGEGSSYEQY

abundance: NA
len: 13
v_gene: TRBV28
j_gene: TRBJ1-4
CDR3aa: ATGQGAQDNEKLF

abundance: NA
len: 11
v_gene: TRBV5-4
j_gene: TRBJ1-4
CDR3aa: ASSRDSNEKLF

abundance: NA
len: 13
v_gene: TRBV28
j_gene: TRBJ1-2
CDR3aa: AMGGQGTSNYGYT

abundance: NA
len: 13
v_gene: TRBV19
j_gene: TRBJ2-1
CDR3aa: ASRSGGAGYNEQF